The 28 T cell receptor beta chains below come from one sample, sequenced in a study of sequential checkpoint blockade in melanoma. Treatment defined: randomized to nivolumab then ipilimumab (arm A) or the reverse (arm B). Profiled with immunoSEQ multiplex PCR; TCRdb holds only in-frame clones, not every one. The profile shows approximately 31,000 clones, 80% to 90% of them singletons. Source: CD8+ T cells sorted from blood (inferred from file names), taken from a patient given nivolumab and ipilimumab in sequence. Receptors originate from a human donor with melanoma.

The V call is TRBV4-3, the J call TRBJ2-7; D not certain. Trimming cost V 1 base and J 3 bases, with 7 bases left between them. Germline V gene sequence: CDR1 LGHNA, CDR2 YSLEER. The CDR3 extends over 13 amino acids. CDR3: CASSQGLSYEQYF. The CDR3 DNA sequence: TGCGCCAGCAGCCAAGGACTCAGCTACGAGCAGTACTTC.

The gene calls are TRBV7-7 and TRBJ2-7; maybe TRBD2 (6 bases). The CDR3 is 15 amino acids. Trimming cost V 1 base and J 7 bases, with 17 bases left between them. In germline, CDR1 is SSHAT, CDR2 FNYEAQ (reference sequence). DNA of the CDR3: TGTGCCAGCAGCTTAGACGGAGGCGGACTAAGTGAGCAGTACTTC. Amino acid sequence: CASSLDGGGLSEQYF.

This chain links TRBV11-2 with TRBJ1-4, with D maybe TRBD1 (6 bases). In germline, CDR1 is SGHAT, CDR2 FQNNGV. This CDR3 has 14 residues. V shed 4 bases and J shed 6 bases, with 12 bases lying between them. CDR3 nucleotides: TGTGCCAGCAGCTCACAGGGTCCGCATGAAAAACTGTTTTTT. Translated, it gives CASSSQGPHEKLFF.

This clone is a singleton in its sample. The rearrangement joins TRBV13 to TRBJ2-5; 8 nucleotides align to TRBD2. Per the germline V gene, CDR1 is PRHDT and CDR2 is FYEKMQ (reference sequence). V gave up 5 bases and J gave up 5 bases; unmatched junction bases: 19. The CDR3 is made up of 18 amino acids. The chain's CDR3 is CASSPPGSGSSGMETQYF. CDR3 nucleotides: TGTGCCAGCAGCCCCCCTGGGAGCGGGAGTTCGGGGATGGAGACCCAGTACTTC.

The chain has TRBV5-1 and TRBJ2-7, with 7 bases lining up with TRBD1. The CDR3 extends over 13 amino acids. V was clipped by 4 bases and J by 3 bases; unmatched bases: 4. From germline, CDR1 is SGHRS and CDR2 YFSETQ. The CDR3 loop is CASSVGQLYEQYF. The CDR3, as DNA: TGCGCCAGCAGCGTGGGACAGCTCTACGAGCAGTACTTC.

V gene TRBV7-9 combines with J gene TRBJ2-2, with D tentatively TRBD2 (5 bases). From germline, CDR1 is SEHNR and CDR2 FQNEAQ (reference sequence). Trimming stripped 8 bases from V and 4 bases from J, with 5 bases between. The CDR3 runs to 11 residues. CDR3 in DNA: TGTGCCAGCGAGGGCACCGGGGAGCTGTTTTTT. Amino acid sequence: CASEGTGELFF.

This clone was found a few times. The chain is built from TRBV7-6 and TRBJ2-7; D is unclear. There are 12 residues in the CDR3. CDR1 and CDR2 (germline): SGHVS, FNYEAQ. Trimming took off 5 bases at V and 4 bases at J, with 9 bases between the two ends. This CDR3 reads CASSPRCYEQYF. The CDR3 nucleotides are TGTGCCAGCAGCCCCAGGTGTTACGAGCAGTACTTC.

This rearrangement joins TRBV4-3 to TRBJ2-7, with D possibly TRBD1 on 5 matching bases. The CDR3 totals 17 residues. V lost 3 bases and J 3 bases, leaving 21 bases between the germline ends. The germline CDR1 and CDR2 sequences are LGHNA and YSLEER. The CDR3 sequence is CASSHRSSGALDYEQYF. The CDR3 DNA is TGCGCCAGCAGCCACAGATCGTCTGGGGCTTTGGACTACGAGCAGTACTTC.

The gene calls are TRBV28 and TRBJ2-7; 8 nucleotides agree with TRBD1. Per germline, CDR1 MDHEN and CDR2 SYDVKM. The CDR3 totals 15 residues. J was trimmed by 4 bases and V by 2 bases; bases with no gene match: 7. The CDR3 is CASSLRGQVMYEQYF. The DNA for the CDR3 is TGTGCCAGCAGTTTAAGGGGACAGGTTATGTACGAGCAGTACTTC.

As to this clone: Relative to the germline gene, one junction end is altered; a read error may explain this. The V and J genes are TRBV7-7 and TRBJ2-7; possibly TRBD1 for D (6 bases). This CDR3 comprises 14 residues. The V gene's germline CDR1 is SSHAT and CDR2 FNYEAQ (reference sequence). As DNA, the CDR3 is TGTGCTAGCAGCTTAGACCAGGGGTCCCACGAGCAGTACTTC. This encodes CASSLDQGSHEQYF.

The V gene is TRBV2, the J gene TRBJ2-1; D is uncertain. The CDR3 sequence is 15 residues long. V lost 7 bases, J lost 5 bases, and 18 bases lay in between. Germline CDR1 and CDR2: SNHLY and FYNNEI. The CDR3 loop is CASIPARQLNNEQFF. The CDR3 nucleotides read TGTGCCAGCATTCCAGCCCGGCAACTAAACAATGAGCAGTTCTTC.

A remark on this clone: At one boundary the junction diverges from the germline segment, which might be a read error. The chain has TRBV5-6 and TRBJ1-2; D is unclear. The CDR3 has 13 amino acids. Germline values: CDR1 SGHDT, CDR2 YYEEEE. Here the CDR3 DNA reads TGTGCCAGCAGCTTAGGAGGAGACTATGGCTGCACCTTC. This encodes CASSLGGDYGCTF.

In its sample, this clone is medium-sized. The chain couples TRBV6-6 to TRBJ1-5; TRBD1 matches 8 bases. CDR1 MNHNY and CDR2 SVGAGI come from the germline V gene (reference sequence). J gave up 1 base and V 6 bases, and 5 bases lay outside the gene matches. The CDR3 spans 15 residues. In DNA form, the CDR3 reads TGTGCCAGCAGCCAGACAGGGGACAGCAATCAGCCCCAGCATTTT. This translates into CASSQTGDSNQPQHF.

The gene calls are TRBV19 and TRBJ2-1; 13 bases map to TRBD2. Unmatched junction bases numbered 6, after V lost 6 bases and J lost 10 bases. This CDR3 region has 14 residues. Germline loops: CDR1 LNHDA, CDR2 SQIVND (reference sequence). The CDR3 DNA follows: TGTGCCAGTAGCGGACTAGCGGGAGAAGGAGAGCAGTTCTTC. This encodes CASSGLAGEGEQFF.

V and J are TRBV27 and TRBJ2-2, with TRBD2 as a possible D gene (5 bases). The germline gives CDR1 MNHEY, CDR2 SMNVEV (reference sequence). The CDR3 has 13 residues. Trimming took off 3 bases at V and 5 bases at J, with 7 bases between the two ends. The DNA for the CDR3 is TGTGCCAGCAGTTTCGGGGTTACCGGGGAGCTGTTTTTT. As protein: CASSFGVTGELFF.

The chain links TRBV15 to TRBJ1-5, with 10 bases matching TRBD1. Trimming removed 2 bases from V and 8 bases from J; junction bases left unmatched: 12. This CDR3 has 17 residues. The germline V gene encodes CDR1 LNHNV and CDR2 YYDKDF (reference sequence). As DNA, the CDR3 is TGTGCCACCAGCAGAAGTCCGGGACAGGGGAGAGAAAAGCCCCAGCATTTT. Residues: CATSRSPGQGREKPQHF.

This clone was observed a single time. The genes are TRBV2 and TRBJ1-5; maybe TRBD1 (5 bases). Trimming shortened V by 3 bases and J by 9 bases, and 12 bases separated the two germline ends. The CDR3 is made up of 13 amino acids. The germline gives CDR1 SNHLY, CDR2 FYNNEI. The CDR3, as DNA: TGTGCCAGCAGTGATGACAGTCCGGGGCCCCAGCATTTT. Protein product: CASSDDSPGPQHF. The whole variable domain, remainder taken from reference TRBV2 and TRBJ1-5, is EPEVTQTPSHQVTQMGQEVILRCVPISNHLYFYWYRQILGQKVEFLVSFYNNEISEKSEIFDDQFSVERPDGSNFTLKIRSTKLEDSAMYFCASSDDSPGPQHFGDGTRLSIL.

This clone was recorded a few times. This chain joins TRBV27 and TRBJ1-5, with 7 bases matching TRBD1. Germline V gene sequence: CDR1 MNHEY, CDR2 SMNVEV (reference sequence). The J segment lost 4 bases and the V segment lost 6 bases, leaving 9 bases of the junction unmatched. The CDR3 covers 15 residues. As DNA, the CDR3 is TGTGCCAGCAGGGTTATTGGGACAGCGAATCAGCCCCAGCATTTT. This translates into CASRVIGTANQPQHF.

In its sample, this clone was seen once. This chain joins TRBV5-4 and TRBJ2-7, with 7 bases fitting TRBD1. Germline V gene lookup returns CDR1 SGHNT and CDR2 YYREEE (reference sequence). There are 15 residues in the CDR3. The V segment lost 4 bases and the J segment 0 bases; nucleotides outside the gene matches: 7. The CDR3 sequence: CASSPEDRSSYEQYF. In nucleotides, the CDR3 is TGTGCCAGCAGCCCAGAGGACAGGTCCTCCTACGAGCAGTACTTC.

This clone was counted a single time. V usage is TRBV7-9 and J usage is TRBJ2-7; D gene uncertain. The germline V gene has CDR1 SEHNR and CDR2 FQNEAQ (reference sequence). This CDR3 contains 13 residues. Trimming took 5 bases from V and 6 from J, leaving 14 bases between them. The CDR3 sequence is CASSVSLPGEQYF. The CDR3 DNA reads TGTGCCAGCAGCGTCTCCCTCCCGGGCGAGCAGTACTTC.

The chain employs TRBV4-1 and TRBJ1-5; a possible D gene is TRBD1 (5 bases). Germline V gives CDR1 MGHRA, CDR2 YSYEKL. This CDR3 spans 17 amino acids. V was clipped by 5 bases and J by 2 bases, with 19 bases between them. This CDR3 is CASSKRRGEGGNQPQHF. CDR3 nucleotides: TGCGCCAGCAGCAAAAGGAGGGGAGAGGGCGGCAATCAGCCCCAGCATTTT.

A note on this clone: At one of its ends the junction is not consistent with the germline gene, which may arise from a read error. The CDR3 coding sequence is TGTGCCAGCAGTACCCAAGCCTATCGCTACACCTTC. It translates to CASSTQAYRYTF. This rearrangement joins TRBV27 to TRBJ1-2, with D uncertain. CDR3 length: 12 amino acids. In germline, CDR1 is MNHEY, CDR2 SMNVEV (reference sequence).

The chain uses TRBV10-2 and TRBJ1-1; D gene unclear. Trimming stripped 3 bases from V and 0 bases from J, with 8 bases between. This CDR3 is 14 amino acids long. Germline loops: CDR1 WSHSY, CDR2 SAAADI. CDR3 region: CASSDPDMNTEAFF. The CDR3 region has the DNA TGCGCCAGCAGTGACCCAGACATGAACACTGAAGCTTTCTTT.

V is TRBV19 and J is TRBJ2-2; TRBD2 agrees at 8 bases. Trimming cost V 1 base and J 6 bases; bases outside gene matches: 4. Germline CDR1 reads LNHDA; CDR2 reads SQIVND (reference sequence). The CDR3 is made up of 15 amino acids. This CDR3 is CASSIGAGVPGELFF. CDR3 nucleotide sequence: TGTGCCAGTAGTATAGGAGCGGGAGTTCCCGGGGAGCTGTTTTTT.

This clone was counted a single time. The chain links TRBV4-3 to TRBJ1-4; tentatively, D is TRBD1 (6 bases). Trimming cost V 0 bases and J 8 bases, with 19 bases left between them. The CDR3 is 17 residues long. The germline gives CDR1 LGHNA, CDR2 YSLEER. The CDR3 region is CASSQDRDIPPGEKLFF. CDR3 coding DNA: TGCGCCAGCAGCCAAGACCGGGACATCCCCCCGGGCGAAAAACTGTTTTTT.

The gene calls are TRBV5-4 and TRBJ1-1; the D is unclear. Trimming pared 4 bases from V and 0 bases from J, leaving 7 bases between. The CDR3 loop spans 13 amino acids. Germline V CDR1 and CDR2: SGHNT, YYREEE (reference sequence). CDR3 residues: CASSGTVNTEAFF. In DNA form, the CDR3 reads TGTGCCAGCAGCGGAACAGTGAACACTGAAGCTTTCTTT.

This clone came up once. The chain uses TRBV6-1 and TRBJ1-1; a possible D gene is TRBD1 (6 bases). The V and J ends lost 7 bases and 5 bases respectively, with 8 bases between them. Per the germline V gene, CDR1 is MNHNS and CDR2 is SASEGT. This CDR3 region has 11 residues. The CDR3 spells CASIRGTEAFF. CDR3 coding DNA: TGTGCCAGCATAAGGGGGACTGAAGCTTTCTTT.

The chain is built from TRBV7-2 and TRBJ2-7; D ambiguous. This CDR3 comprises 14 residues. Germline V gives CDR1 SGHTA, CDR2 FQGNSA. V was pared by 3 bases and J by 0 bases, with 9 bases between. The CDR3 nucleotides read TGTGCCAGCAGCTTGACTCCTAGCTCCTACGAGCAGTACTTC. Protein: CASSLTPSSYEQYF.